Below, one T cell receptor (beta chain) is given with its context. The antigen is undetermined. This record belongs to a study of beta chain features in type 1 diabetes. Study-level findings and limits: Moderate but significant shortening of TCRB CDR3s was recorded in all four CD4+ subsets from Type 1 diabetes patients. Naive, central memory and regulatory TCRB repertoires appeared more similar among patients than healthy donors.

cDNA synthesis used the whole RNA isolate, giving expressed TCRB sequences. Libraries were prepared by immunoSEQ multiplex PCR; TCRdb keeps only in-frame clonotypes and omits some of them. The top ten clones hold 0.035% to 0.045% of a sample with some 640,000 clones, around an eighth of them seen once. Germline V gives CDR1 SQVTM, CDR2 ANQGSEA. Between the trimmed V and J ends, which lost 4 bases and 7 bases, there was a span of 14 bases. The length of the CDR3 is 13 residues. The sequenced sample consisted of naive CD4+ T cells from blood. The genes are TRBV29-1 and TRBJ2-1, with D hard to call. This receptor was obtained from a man between 18 and 29 years old with type 1 diabetes. The CDR3 is CSVAASWSNEQFF. The CDR3 DNA is TGCAGCGTTGCCGCGAGTTGGAGTAATGAGCAGTTCTTC.